A single sample is the source of the 27 T cell receptor beta chains below, sequenced in a study of identical twins. MiXCR was run by TCRdb on the 5' RACE reads, yielding one entry per CDR3 protein. The data hold hundreds of thousands of distinct CDR3 sequences, with 21% observed a single time. This sample was also put to use in a study of T cells expressing NK-cell markers.

The specimen was PBMCs. The receptors shown here come from a woman under 30 in good health.

There are a few counts of this clonotype. The V and J genes are TRBV20-1 and TRBJ1-2; no clear D. This CDR3 is built from 11 residues. V gave up 5 bases and J gave up 3 bases, with 7 bases separating them. CDR1 DFQATT and CDR2 SNEGSKA come from the germline V gene (reference sequence). Written as DNA, the CDR3 is TGCAGTGCTGGGTACGACTATGGCTACACCTTC. It is translated as CSAGYDYGYTF.

There are many counts of this clonotype. The chain links TRBV12-3 or TRBV12-4 to TRBJ2-4; no firm D call. The CDR3 spans 14 residues. V dropped 3 bases and J dropped 0 bases, with 6 bases sitting between them. Here the CDR3 reads CASSLRLAKNIQYF. DNA for the CDR3: TGTGCCAGCAGTTTGAGATTAGCCAAAAACATTCAGTACTTC.

This clonotype showed up just a few times. The chain employs TRBV11-2 and TRBJ2-3; 7 bases match TRBD2. The CDR3 contains 14 residues. Germline V gene sequence: CDR1 SGHAT, CDR2 FQNNGV. Trimming took 6 bases from V and 1 from J; bases not matched to a gene: 4. The CDR3 nucleotides read TGTGCCAGCAGACAGCGGGGCGGCACAGATACGCAGTATTTT. It codes for CASRQRGGTDTQYF.

This clonotype was counted only a few times. V gene TRBV5-1 combines with J gene TRBJ1-1; possible D gene TRBD1, 6 bases. The germline gives CDR1 SGHRS, CDR2 YFSETQ. The V end was cut by 3 bases, the J end by 1 base, with 13 bases between. The CDR3 extends over 15 amino acids. The DNA for the CDR3 is TGCGCCAGCAGCTCACAGGGAGGGTCGAACACTGAAGCTTTCTTT. This encodes CASSSQGGSNTEAFF.

This clonotype was recorded a few times. The J gene is TRBJ2-7, the V gene TRBV29-1; 8 bases are a match to TRBD2. With 1 base clipped from V and 2 bases from J, the junction kept 4 bases outside the gene matches. In germline, CDR1 is SQVTM, CDR2 ANQGSEA. CDR3 length: 14 residues. The DNA of the CDR3 is TGCAGCGTTGAAGGCACGGGACTAGCCTACGAGCAGTACTTC. This codes for CSVEGTGLAYEQYF.

This clonotype has a handful of counts. The DNA of the CDR3 is TGTGCTAGTGGTTTGGGGGAGGGGGGAGTCTACGAGCAGTACTTC. Amino acid sequence: CASGLGEGGVYEQYF. V and J are TRBV12-5 and TRBJ2-7, with D tentatively TRBD2 (7 bases). Deletions cut 1 base from V and 3 bases from J, with 13 bases between. The V gene's germline CDR1 is LGHNT and CDR2 FRNRAP. This CDR3 contains 15 residues.

In this sample, this clonotype turned up a few times. This chain joins TRBV7-2 and TRBJ2-1, with 7 bases identical to TRBD1. CDR3 length equals 16 residues. Per the germline V gene, CDR1 is SGHTA and CDR2 is FQGNSA. J lost 5 bases, V lost 2 bases, and 9 bases had no gene match. As DNA, the CDR3 is TGTGCCAGCAGCTTACGGCGTAGGGGGCTGAACAATGAGCAGTTCTTC. Amino acids: CASSLRRRGLNNEQFF.

The chain carries TRBV5-1 and TRBJ2-4, with TRBD2 matching over 9 bases. Germline V gene data show CDR1 as SGHRS and CDR2 as YFSETQ. The V and J ends lost 4 bases and 2 bases, in that order; junction bases with no gene match: 10. This CDR3 has 17 amino acids. CDR3 sequence: CASSPGGSGSTKNIQYF. DNA for the CDR3: TGCGCCAGCAGCCCCGGCGGTAGCGGGAGTACCAAAAACATTCAGTACTTC.

This clonotype was observed a few times. The J gene is TRBJ2-7, the V gene TRBV12-5; D not certain. The CDR3 length is 13 residues. Looked up from germline, CDR1 is LGHNT and CDR2 is FRNRAP. V lost 7 bases and J 2 bases, leaving 12 bases between the germline ends. The CDR3 sequence is CASAERLTYEQYF. The CDR3 DNA is TGTGCTAGTGCTGAACGGCTCACCTACGAGCAGTACTTC.

A single count supports this clonotype. The chain links TRBV27 to TRBJ1-2; 7 nucleotides agree with TRBD1. V shed 2 bases, J shed 3 bases, and the junction held 6 bases outside the gene matches. Germline V gene lookup returns CDR1 MNHEY and CDR2 SMNVEV (reference sequence). This CDR3 has 15 residues. The CDR3 sequence is CASSLHPGGDYGYTF. The CDR3 nucleotides are TGTGCCAGCAGTTTACACCCAGGGGGGGACTATGGCTACACCTTC.

A few counts support this clonotype. The chain employs TRBV9 and TRBJ2-3; D unresolved. The germline CDR1 and CDR2 sequences are SGDLS and YYNGEE. CDR3 size: 14 residues. The ends were cut back, 4 bases at V and 6 bases at J, with 15 bases in the middle. Written as DNA, the CDR3 is TGTGCCAGCAGCATGAGAGGAGTCCGGGATACGCAGTATTTT. Translation gives CASSMRGVRDTQYF.

The chain couples TRBV20-1 to TRBJ2-5; the D gene is possibly TRBD2 (5 bases). Germline assignment: CDR1 DFQATT and CDR2 SNEGSKA (reference sequence). The CDR3 runs to 15 residues. Trimming removed 0 bases at V and 5 bases at J, with 16 bases between. Here the CDR3 reads CSARETANRDETQYF. As DNA, the CDR3 is TGCAGTGCTAGAGAGACCGCAAATCGGGATGAGACCCAGTACTTC.

The rearrangement joins TRBV3-1 to TRBJ2-1; 9 bases align to TRBD2. CDR3 length equals 17 residues. Germline trimming cut 0 bases from V and 6 bases from J; bases unmatched to any gene: 9. Looked up from germline, CDR1 is LGHDT and CDR2 is YNNKEL (reference sequence). The CDR3 DNA sequence: TGTGCCAGCAGCCAAGATAAGGTAGCGGGAGTGACCAATGAGCAGTTCTTC. Translating it yields CASSQDKVAGVTNEQFF.

V gene TRBV12-3 or TRBV12-4 combines with J gene TRBJ2-1; 7 bases are a match to TRBD2. The V gene end was trimmed by 5 bases and the J gene end by 9 bases; junction bases not matched to a gene: 7. The CDR3 covers 13 residues. This chain's CDR3 is CASSLQLAPEQFF. The CDR3 DNA reads TGTGCCAGCAGTCTGCAACTAGCGCCTGAGCAGTTCTTC.

This clonotype was observed a handful of times. The chain couples TRBV10-3 to TRBJ2-2; D possibly uses TRBD1 or TRBD2 (6 bases each). This CDR3 comprises 14 residues. The ends were cut back, 6 bases at V and 3 bases at J, with 11 bases in the middle. Germline V gene sequence: CDR1 ENHRY, CDR2 SYGVKD. CDR3 nucleotides: TGTGCCATCAGAGACGGGGGCCACACCGGGGAGCTGTTTTTT. Protein product: CAIRDGGHTGELFF.

This clonotype has just a few counts. This CDR3 is CSASFQTEQYF. CDR3 coding DNA: TGCAGTGCTAGTTTTCAAACCGAGCAGTACTTC. The rearrangement links TRBV20-1 to TRBJ2-7; D is unresolved. The germline V gene has CDR1 DFQATT and CDR2 SNEGSKA (reference sequence). The length of the CDR3 is 11 residues. Trimming took off 3 bases at V and 6 bases at J, with 9 bases between the two ends.

The V and J genes are TRBV11-2 and TRBJ2-3, with a possible D match to TRBD1 (5 bases). Germline lookup yields CDR1 SGHAT and CDR2 FQNNGV. V was cut by 4 bases and J by 0 bases, with 14 bases left in between. The CDR3 runs 16 residues. CDR3 residues: CASSSVETASTDTQYF. The DNA for the CDR3 is TGTGCCAGCAGCTCGGTGGAGACAGCAAGCACAGATACGCAGTATTTT.

The rearrangement uses TRBV10-3 and TRBJ2-3; 7 nucleotides match TRBD1. The CDR3 totals 15 residues. Germline assignment: CDR1 ENHRY and CDR2 SYGVKD. J gave up 2 bases and V 4 bases, and 6 bases lay outside the gene matches. CDR3 DNA: TGTGCCATCAGTGGTGACAGGGAGTACACAGATACGCAGTATTTT. Protein product: CAISGDREYTDTQYF.

The J gene is TRBJ2-7, the V gene TRBV20-1; the D gene is possibly TRBD1 (6 bases). In germline, CDR1 is DFQATT, CDR2 SNEGSKA (reference sequence). This CDR3 is 12 amino acids long. Trimming left V 1 base short and J 2 bases short, with 6 bases between. This CDR3 reads CSARAGAYEQYF. The CDR3 region has the DNA TGCAGTGCTAGAGCAGGGGCCTACGAGCAGTACTTC.

V usage is TRBV20-1 and J usage is TRBJ2-1, with D possibly matching TRBD2 (6 bases). The V gene lost 6 bases and the J gene lost 0 bases, with 18 bases spanning the gap. The germline CDR1 and CDR2 sequences are DFQATT and SNEGSKA (reference sequence). This CDR3 spans 16 amino acids. CDR3 region: CSAHKRVHSSYNEQFF. The CDR3, as DNA: TGCAGTGCCCACAAGCGGGTCCACTCCTCCTACAATGAGCAGTTCTTC.

This clonotype occurred many times. The chain uses TRBV9 and TRBJ2-7, with a tentative D call TRBD1 (6 bases). Trimming removed 4 bases from V and 2 bases from J, with 10 bases in between. CDR1 and CDR2 from the germline V gene are SGDLS and YYNGEE. This CDR3 is 13 amino acids long. Here the CDR3 reads CASSRAGAYEQYF. CDR3 DNA: TGTGCCAGCAGCCGCGCAGGGGCCTACGAGCAGTACTTC.

This chain uses TRBV20-1 with TRBJ1-4, with 9 bases that match TRBD1. Looked up from germline, CDR1 is DFQATT and CDR2 is SNEGSKA (reference sequence). This CDR3 has 15 amino acids. Unmatched junction bases numbered 7, after V lost 0 bases and J lost 8 bases. Here the CDR3 reads CSAREDRGGGEKLFF. The CDR3 DNA is TGCAGTGCTAGAGAGGACAGGGGTGGGGGAGAAAAACTGTTTTTT.

Regarding this clonotype: Sequence at one end of the junction differs from germline and may be a read error. The chain couples TRBV7-2 to TRBJ1-1; possibly TRBD1 for D (6 bases). Germline V gene lookup returns CDR1 SGHTA and CDR2 FQGNSA. This CDR3 has 14 amino acids. The CDR3 protein is CASSGGTQSLKRSF. The DNA of the CDR3 is TGTGCCAGCAGCGGAGGGACACAGAGTTTGAAGCGGAGCTTT.

This clonotype appeared a few times. The chain uses TRBV5-1 and TRBJ1-4; 10 bases line up with TRBD1. Germline V gene data show CDR1 as SGHRS and CDR2 as YFSETQ. CDR3 length: 15 residues. With V trimmed by 3 bases and J by 7 bases, 6 bases remained unmatched. The CDR3 DNA reads as TGCGCCAGCAGCTCGATGACAGGGGGCGGTGAAAAACTGTTTTTT. It yields the protein CASSSMTGGGEKLFF.

This clonotype has ten or more counts. The V and J genes are TRBV5-1 and TRBJ2-3; perhaps TRBD1 as D (5 bases). This CDR3 spans 14 amino acids. Germline CDR1 and CDR2: SGHRS and YFSETQ. The V gene lost 6 bases and the J gene lost 2 bases, with 13 bases spanning the gap. The CDR3 sequence: CASTKEQDTDTQYF. The CDR3 nucleotides are TGCGCCAGCACCAAGGAACAGGACACAGATACGCAGTATTTT.

This chain links TRBV19 with TRBJ2-7; 8 bases agree with TRBD1. Germline lookup yields CDR1 LNHDA and CDR2 SQIVND (reference sequence). This CDR3 comprises 15 residues. With 1 base clipped from V and 2 bases from J, the junction kept 4 bases outside the gene matches. The CDR3 spells CASSIGRDRPYEQYF. CDR3 DNA sequence: TGTGCCAGTAGTATAGGACGGGACAGGCCCTACGAGCAGTACTTC. Full variable domain (rest looked up from reference TRBV19 and TRBJ2-7): DGGITQSPKYLFRKEGQNVTLSCEQNLNHDAMYWYRQDPGQGLRLIYYSQIVNDFQKGDIAEGYSVSREKKESFPLTVTSAQKNPTAFYLCASSIGRDRPYEQYFGPGTRLTVT.

The rearrangement joins TRBV6-6 to TRBJ1-5; no clear D. Germline assignment: CDR1 MNHNY and CDR2 SVGAGI (reference sequence). The CDR3 sequence is 12 residues long. Trimming took off 4 bases at V and 6 bases at J, with 7 bases between the two ends. The CDR3 is CASSWAVQPQHF. In DNA form, the CDR3 reads TGTGCCAGCAGTTGGGCCGTTCAGCCCCAGCATTTT.